Described below is a single T cell receptor (beta chain) sequence and its context. Its cognate antigen is unknown. Germline V lookup: CDR1 SGHTA, CDR2 FQGNSA. CDR3 length: 14 amino acids. With 4 bases clipped from V and 3 bases from J, the junction kept 3 bases outside the gene matches. This entry comes from a study of T-cell memory formation after mild COVID-19. Across the study: For the most part, TCR clusters were specific to one donor.

Each CDR3 protein gets one entry after TCRdb re-called the 5' RACE reads with MiXCR. The table records some 130,000 distinct CDR3 sequences, about 15% of them present only once. Study conclusions and caveats: Clones that contracted from day 15 to 85 were balanced CD4/CD8, while later expanders leaned CD4+.

The clonotype originates from an adult woman who had mild COVID-19 (a few samples of this study predate the infection). Cell type and time point are not known. V gene TRBV7-2 combines with J gene TRBJ2-7; 10 positions match TRBD2. The specimen was PBMCs or a T cell subset sorted from them (not recorded which). The CDR3 spells CASSSRTSGYEQYF. The CDR3 DNA follows: TGTGCCAGCAGCTCCCGGACTAGCGGCTACGAGCAGTACTTC. Full variable domain (remainder filled in from reference TRBV7-2 and TRBJ2-7): GAGVSQSPSNKVTEKGKDVELRCDPISGHTALYWYRQSLGQGLEFLIYFQGNSAPDKSGLPSDRFSAERTGGSVSTLTIQRTQQEDSAVYLCASSSRTSGYEQYFGPGTRLTVT.